Following are 29 T cell receptor beta chains from one sample sequenced in a study of identical twins. TCRdb called the 5' RACE reads again in MiXCR, with one record for every CDR3 protein. The sample includes 500,000 to 650,000 distinct CDR3 sequences, about 7.1% of them seen just once. These data also formed part of another study, on yellow fever vaccine responses in identical twins.

Sequencing was performed on PBMCs. The receptor source for this set is a woman aged 18 to 35 in good health.

This clonotype came up a few times. V is TRBV20-1 and J is TRBJ2-1; 8 bases align to TRBD2. Germline V lookup: CDR1 DFQATT, CDR2 SNEGSKA (reference sequence). J gave up 4 bases and V 6 bases, and 8 bases lay outside the gene matches. This CDR3 region has 14 residues. CDR3 loop: CSANPGTSYNEQFF. The DNA of the CDR3 is TGCAGTGCCAACCCGGGGACTAGTTACAATGAGCAGTTCTTC.

This clonotype was seen a handful of times. J is TRBJ1-1 and V is TRBV7-2, with D hard to call. V lost 3 bases and J lost 4, with 9 bases in between. The CDR3 contains 13 residues. From germline, CDR1 is SGHTA and CDR2 FQGNSA. The CDR3 reads CASSFGAFTEAFF. The CDR3 DNA follows: TGTGCCAGCAGCTTTGGTGCCTTCACTGAAGCTTTCTTT.

The chain carries TRBV7-9 and TRBJ1-4; the D is unclear. This CDR3 region has 14 residues. Trimming stripped 6 bases from V and 2 bases from J, with 10 bases between. Germline values: CDR1 SEHNR, CDR2 FQNEAQ (reference sequence). CDR3 nucleotide sequence: TGTGCCAGCAGTTTCGCGTCGACTAATGAAAAACTGTTTTTT. This translates into CASSFASTNEKLFF.

A few counts support this clonotype. The rearrangement uses TRBV5-1 and TRBJ2-1; D is undetermined. Trimming pared 4 bases from V and 12 bases from J, leaving 14 bases between. The germline CDR1 and CDR2 sequences are SGHRS and YFSETQ. CDR3 length equals 12 residues. CDR3 DNA: TGCGCCAGCAGCATGCCGCGGTGGGGGCAGTTCTTC. It encodes CASSMPRWGQFF.

The sample holds a few counts of this clonotype. The V call is TRBV7-9, the J call TRBJ1-6; TRBD1 matches at 8 bases. The trim removed 4 bases at V and 7 bases at J, leaving 6 bases unmatched. CDR3 length: 15 amino acids. Germline-derived CDR1 and CDR2 are SEHNR and FQNEAQ (reference sequence). As DNA, the CDR3 is TGTGCCAGCAGCTCAGGACAGGGCCAGAATTCACCCCTCCACTTT. Translating it yields CASSSGQGQNSPLHF.

This clonotype has ten or more counts. This chain links TRBV15 with TRBJ1-1; D is perhaps TRBD1 (5 bases). Trimming took 1 base from V and 2 from J, leaving 11 bases between them. The CDR3 covers 15 residues. Germline V lookup: CDR1 LNHNV, CDR2 YYDKDF (reference sequence). The CDR3 nucleotides are TGTGCCACCAGCAGAGGGGGGTCCTTAAACACTGAAGCTTTCTTT. It yields the protein CATSRGGSLNTEAFF.

The V and J genes are TRBV4-1 and TRBJ2-7; 14 positions agree with TRBD2. The junction had 10 bases not matched to a gene; V was cut back by 4 bases and J by 5 bases. The germline CDR1 and CDR2 sequences are MGHRA and YSYEKL. This CDR3 region has 17 residues. CDR3 nucleotides: TGCGCCAGCAGCCCCCGACTAGCGGGAGGGCCTCCCCACGAGCAGTACTTC. Translation gives CASSPRLAGGPPHEQYF.

This sequence joins TRBV9 and TRBJ2-5; D tentatively fits TRBD1 or TRBD2 (6 bases each). Trimming took off 3 bases at V and 4 bases at J, with 13 bases between the two ends. Germline V CDR1 and CDR2: SGDLS, YYNGEE. The CDR3 is 14 residues long. As DNA, the CDR3 is TGTGCCAGCAGCGAACCAGGGGAGGTAGAGACCCAGTACTTC. Its protein is CASSEPGEVETQYF.

The CDR3 DNA reads as TGTGCCAGCAGTAACCCCTCAGGGATTGAAGCTTTCTTT. Translating gives CASSNPSGIEAFF. The chain has TRBV28 and TRBJ1-1; D may be TRBD1 (5 bases). This CDR3 is built from 13 residues. CDR1 and CDR2 from the germline V gene are MDHEN and SYDVKM. V was trimmed by 5 bases and J by 7 bases, leaving 14 bases between them. Filled out from reference TRBV28 and TRBJ1-1, the complete variable domain reads DVKVTQSSRYLVKRTGEKVFLECVQDMDHENMFWYRQDPGLGLRLIYFSYDVKMKEKGDIPEGYSVSREKKERFSLILESASTNQTSMYLCASSNPSGIEAFFGQGTRLTVV.

This clonotype was seen ten or more times. The rearrangement joins TRBV3-1 to TRBJ1-2, with D hard to call. CDR1 and CDR2 (germline): LGHDT, YNNKEL (reference sequence). With 1 base removed from V and 13 bases from J, the gap between germline ends came to 19 bases. The CDR3 is 14 residues long. CDR3 region: CASSQGAGQKSFTF. CDR3 DNA: TGTGCCAGCAGCCAAGGAGCTGGCCAAAAGTCGTTCACCTTC.

The V gene is TRBV3-1, the J gene TRBJ2-7; no clear D gene. CDR3 size: 12 residues. V lost 1 base to trimming and J lost 6 bases, with 7 bases between them. Germline lookup yields CDR1 LGHDT and CDR2 YNNKEL (reference sequence). CDR3 DNA sequence: TGTGCCAGCAGCCAAGGCTTCGGCGAGCAGTACTTC. This gives the protein CASSQGFGEQYF.

The chain is built from TRBV11-2 and TRBJ2-5; no reliable D call. Trimming pared 1 base from V and 5 bases from J, leaving 8 bases between. The CDR3 contains 13 residues. Germline V gives CDR1 SGHAT, CDR2 FQNNGV. This CDR3 is CASSLAVVETQYF. In nucleotides, the CDR3 is TGTGCCAGCAGCTTAGCCGTCGTGGAGACCCAGTACTTC.

The chain recombines TRBV3-1 with TRBJ1-1, with TRBD1 matching 9 bases. CDR1 is LGHDT, CDR2 YNNKEL, per germline (reference sequence). With 5 bases clipped from V and 0 bases from J, the junction kept 4 bases outside the gene matches. This CDR3 contains 15 residues. For the CDR3, the DNA is TGTGCCAGCAGCACACACAGGGGGCTGAACACTGAAGCTTTCTTT. Protein: CASSTHRGLNTEAFF.

This clonotype was counted only a few times. The chain is built from TRBV10-3 and TRBJ2-7; 7 nucleotides align to TRBD1. Germline-derived CDR1 and CDR2 are ENHRY and SYGVKD. CDR3 length: 15 residues. The V segment lost 1 base and the J segment 4 bases; nucleotides outside the gene matches: 7. CDR3 bases: TGTGCCATCAGTGAGTTCCGAGGGGGCGTTTACGAGCAGTACGTC. Protein sequence: CAISEFRGGVYEQYV.

This clonotype was recorded a few times. The chain employs TRBV9 and TRBJ2-4; TRBD2 might be the D (6 bases). V shed 0 bases and J shed 0 bases, with 7 bases lying between them. Germline CDR1 reads SGDLS; CDR2 reads YYNGEE. The CDR3 is 15 amino acids. The CDR3, as DNA: TGTGCCAGCAGCGTAGGCGGGATAGCCAAAAACATTCAGTACTTC. It translates to CASSVGGIAKNIQYF.

This clonotype has just a few counts. The rearrangement joins TRBV29-1 to TRBJ1-1, with 7 positions matching TRBD1. Unmatched junction bases numbered 18, after V lost 6 bases and J lost 8 bases. The CDR3 is 15 amino acids. Germline-derived CDR1 and CDR2 are SQVTM and ANQGSEA. In DNA form, the CDR3 reads TGCAGCGTGGGCCTGGCGGGACAGCCAAGGCTCGAAGCTTTCTTT. This translates into CSVGLAGQPRLEAFF.

The rearrangement uses TRBV25-1 and TRBJ2-1; 8 positions match TRBD2. Trimming cost V 7 bases and J 9 bases; bases outside gene matches: 14. Germline V lookup: CDR1 MGHDK, CDR2 SYGVNS. The CDR3 length is 15 residues. The DNA of the CDR3 is TGTGCCAGCATCCGTAGCGGGGCCGCGGGAGGTGAGCAGTTCTTC. Amino acids: CASIRSGAAGGEQFF.

The chain has TRBV18 and TRBJ2-1, with a tentative D call TRBD2 (5 bases). The CDR3 extends over 15 amino acids. V was cut by 3 bases and J by 3 bases, with 12 bases left in between. Germline V CDR1 and CDR2: KGHSH, LQKENI. The CDR3 is CASSPLSADYNEQFF. The CDR3 bases are TGTGCCAGCTCACCCCTCTCAGCGGACTACAATGAGCAGTTCTTC.

The V gene is TRBV29-1, the J gene TRBJ2-1; 8 bases line up with TRBD2. The germline V gene has CDR1 SQVTM and CDR2 ANQGSEA. Trimming cost V 8 bases and J 9 bases; bases outside gene matches: 15. The CDR3 loop spans 14 amino acids. CDR3 in DNA: TGCAGCTTCTCCGGGTACGGGGGGGCCGGTGAGCAGTTCTTC. This translates into CSFSGYGGAGEQFF.

This clonotype was picked up many times. The rearrangement joins TRBV15 to TRBJ2-7; 7 bases fit TRBD1. This CDR3 region has 13 residues. The junction had 5 bases not matched to a gene; V was cut back by 3 bases and J by 6 bases. The germline gives CDR1 LNHNV, CDR2 YYDKDF (reference sequence). CDR3 DNA sequence: TGTGCCACCAGCAGCGACAGGGTACCCGAGCAGTACGTC. Translation: CATSSDRVPEQYV.

This clonotype appeared once. The chain recombines TRBV7-6 with TRBJ2-3, with TRBD1 matching 10 bases. The CDR3 is made up of 15 amino acids. With 6 bases clipped from V and 2 bases from J, the junction kept 5 bases outside the gene matches. Germline values: CDR1 SGHVS, CDR2 FNYEAQ. DNA for the CDR3: TGTGCCAGCAGTATGACAGGGGGCACCACAGATACGCAGTATTTT. Amino acid sequence: CASSMTGGTTDTQYF. The whole variable domain, filled in from reference TRBV7-6 and TRBJ2-3, reads GAGVSQSPRYKVTKRGQDVALRCDPISGHVSLYWYRQALGQGPEFLTYFNYEAQQDKSGLPNDRFSAERPEGSISTLTIQRTEQRDSAMYRCASSMTGGTTDTQYFGPGTRLTVL.

This clonotype was seen repeatedly, ten times or more. The rearrangement links TRBV12-3 or TRBV12-4 to TRBJ2-7; TRBD2 aligns across 10 bases. V shed 1 base, J shed 4 bases, and the junction held 4 bases outside the gene matches. The CDR3 is made up of 15 amino acids. Here the CDR3 DNA reads TGTGCCAGCAGTTTAGACCCTAGCGGGAGTTACGAGCAGTACTTC. It specifies CASSLDPSGSYEQYF.

The CDR3 nucleotides are TGTGCCAGCAGTTTCCGAGGAGGTTTAAGCAATGAGCAGTTCTTC. As protein: CASSFRGGLSNEQFF. This chain uses TRBV27 with TRBJ2-1; D may be TRBD2 (5 bases). Trimming shortened V by 3 bases and J by 6 bases, and 15 bases separated the two germline ends. CDR3 length: 15 amino acids. Germline CDR1 reads MNHEY; CDR2 reads SMNVEV (reference sequence).

This clonotype showed up many times. The rearrangement joins TRBV29-1 to TRBJ2-1, with D hard to call. Germline V lookup: CDR1 SQVTM, CDR2 ANQGSEA. This CDR3 contains 15 residues. Trimming left V 4 bases short and J 4 bases short, with 17 bases between. The CDR3 DNA sequence: TGCAGCGTTGTATCCGGATCCTTAGGGTACAATGAGCAGTTCTTC. It translates to CSVVSGSLGYNEQFF.

This clonotype was counted between two and nine times. V and J are TRBV29-1 and TRBJ2-2; TRBD2 is a possible D gene (6 bases). V gave up 6 bases and J gave up 2 bases, with 16 bases separating them. The CDR3 loop spans 15 amino acids. Germline CDR1 and CDR2: SQVTM and ANQGSEA. CDR3 coding DNA: TGCAGCGTGATACTGGGACTCGATAACACCGGGGAGCTGTTTTTT. Translating gives CSVILGLDNTGELFF.

This clonotype was seen a handful of times. J is TRBJ2-2 and V is TRBV29-1; D may match TRBD1 or TRBD2 (6 bases each). The germline gives CDR1 SQVTM, CDR2 ANQGSEA. V shed 5 bases and J shed 4 bases, with 17 bases lying between them. The CDR3 is made up of 15 amino acids. CDR3 protein: CSVSLRGAGTGELFF. Written as DNA, the CDR3 is TGCAGCGTTAGTCTTAGGGGGGCAGGCACCGGGGAGCTGTTTTTT.

This clonotype has only a few counts. This chain joins TRBV27 and TRBJ2-4; no firm D call. The CDR3 is 14 residues long. Trimming pared 3 bases from V and 3 bases from J, leaving 9 bases between. In germline, CDR1 is MNHEY, CDR2 SMNVEV (reference sequence). The CDR3 bases are TGTGCCAGCAGTTTCGAAGGAAACAAAAACATTCAGTACTTC. It yields the protein CASSFEGNKNIQYF.

The sample holds many counts of this clonotype. The rearrangement joins TRBV20-1 to TRBJ2-1, with a possible D match to TRBD2 (6 bases). Trimming took 5 bases from V and 0 from J, leaving 14 bases between them. The germline V gene encodes CDR1 DFQATT and CDR2 SNEGSKA (reference sequence). The CDR3 contains 15 residues. The CDR3 DNA follows: TGCAGTGCTCCCCGACTAGAGGGCTCCTACAATGAGCAGTTCTTC. This gives the protein CSAPRLEGSYNEQFF.

This clonotype appeared many times. The CDR3: CASSFEGGLGTGELFF. The CDR3 DNA reads as TGTGCCAGCAGTTTTGAAGGGGGCCTGGGAACCGGGGAGCTGTTTTTT. V usage is TRBV12-3 or TRBV12-4 and J usage is TRBJ2-2, with 7 bases that match TRBD1. The V gene end was trimmed by 3 bases and the J gene end by 5 bases; junction bases not matched to a gene: 9. There are 16 residues in the CDR3.